The rows below give T cell receptor beta chains drawn from one sample of a study of T-cell reconstitution after alpha-beta-depleted transplantation in children. MiXCR, applied by TCRdb to the PCR reads, yields one record per CDR3 protein. Of a few hundred thousand distinct CDR3 sequences listed, approximately 9.8% are singletons. The sample consisted of PBMCs from the stem cell graft donor, taken from the stem cell graft. These receptors came from a human donor who donated a stem cell graft to a child with SCID. Both conserved end residues are trimmed from each CDR3.

CDR3,V,J
ASSRDVPLAGGRADTQY,TRBV11-1,TRBJ2-3
ARNGTSGGAPSYNEQF,TRBV5-1,TRBJ2-1
SARDWDGRSNTEAF,TRBV20-1,TRBJ1-1
ATKAPGGYEQY,TRBV3-1,TRBJ2-7
ASSENLQGEAF,TRBV25-1,TRBJ1-1
ASSSGGAVTDTQY,TRBV5-1,TRBJ2-3
ASRKTGTGGFEQF,TRBV5-1,TRBJ2-1
ASSWRGGTYNEQF,TRBV5-1,TRBJ2-1
TASASTDEQY,TRBV20-1,TRBJ2-7
ASAPRGKVYGYT,TRBV27,TRBJ1-2